These 28 T cell receptor beta chains originate from one sample sequenced in a study of T-cell reconstitution after alpha-beta-depleted transplantation in children. Unique molecular identifiers tagged the TCRbeta library. In TCRdb, the PCR reads were re-called with MiXCR into one record per CDR3 protein. The sample has tens of thousands of distinct CDR3 sequences, 40% to 55% seen once; the top ten hold nearly 98%. Source: PBMCs, mostly from graft donor cells, taken 360 days after TCRalphabeta/CD19-depleted stem cell transplant. Receptor source: a male patient under 18 who had a stem cell transplant for acute lymphoblastic leukemia, so the T cells may come from the graft donor.

The chain carries TRBV9 and TRBJ2-5, with TRBD2 as a possible D gene (7 bases). Germline V gene lookup returns CDR1 SGDLS and CDR2 YYNGEE. V lost 3 bases and J 3 bases, leaving 15 bases between the germline ends. There are 15 residues in the CDR3. The CDR3 here is CASSGGSGGKETQYF. The CDR3, as DNA: TGTGCCAGCAGCGGCGGATCGGGGGGCAAAGAGACCCAGTACTTC.

This chain joins TRBV7-8 and TRBJ1-4, with D hard to call. This CDR3 comprises 16 residues. The ends were cut back, 1 base at V and 8 bases at J, with 17 bases in the middle. Germline V gives CDR1 SGHVS, CDR2 FQNEAQ. The CDR3 DNA reads TGTGCCAGCAGCTTAGGGAGCACGATGGGCTGGGAAAAACTGTTTTTT. Its protein is CASSLGSTMGWEKLFF. Using reference TRBV7-8 and TRBJ1-4 for the parts outside the CDR3, the full variable domain is GAGVSQSPRYKVAKRGQDVALRCDPISGHVSLFWYQQALGQGPEFLTYFQNEAQLDKSGLPSDRFFAERPEGSVSTLKIQRTQQEDSAVYLCASSLGSTMGWEKLFFGSGTQLSVL.

The chain employs TRBV28 and TRBJ2-7, with 11 positions matching TRBD1. This CDR3 is 15 amino acids long. The V segment lost 5 bases and the J segment 3 bases; nucleotides outside the gene matches: 6. The V gene's germline CDR1 is MDHEN and CDR2 SYDVKM. The CDR3 spells CASSQGTGGGYEQYF. In nucleotides, the CDR3 is TGTGCCAGCAGTCAAGGGACAGGGGGAGGCTACGAGCAGTACTTC. The complete variable domain, with remaining parts taken from reference TRBV28 and TRBJ2-7, reads DVKVTQSSRYLVKRTGEKVFLECVQDMDHENMFWYRQDPGLGLRLIYFSYDVKMKEKGDIPEGYSVSREKKERFSLILESASTNQTSMYLCASSQGTGGGYEQYFGPGTRLTVT.

This clonotype was counted only a few times. The chain combines TRBV7-9 with TRBJ2-7; 9 nucleotides align to TRBD2. CDR1 is SEHNR, CDR2 FQNEAQ, per germline (reference sequence). J was trimmed by 3 bases and V by 0 bases; bases with no gene match: 3. The CDR3 contains 15 residues. DNA of the CDR3: TGTGCCAGCAGCTTAGCCGTAGCGGGAGACTACGAGCAGTACTTC. Residues: CASSLAVAGDYEQYF.

There are a few counts of this clonotype. The J gene is TRBJ2-7, the V gene TRBV5-1, with D perhaps matching TRBD1 (6 bases). V was clipped by 4 bases and J by 0 bases, with 11 bases between them. Germline lookup yields CDR1 SGHRS and CDR2 YFSETQ. The length of the CDR3 is 14 residues. CDR3 residues: CASSHDRYSYEQYF. The CDR3 DNA is TGCGCCAGCAGCCACGACAGGTACTCCTACGAGCAGTACTTC. The complete variable domain, with remaining parts taken from reference TRBV5-1 and TRBJ2-7, reads KAGVTQTPRYLIKTRGQQVTLSCSPISGHRSVSWYQQTPGQGLQFLFEYFSETQRNKGNFPGRFSGRQFSNSRSEMNVSTLELGDSALYLCASSHDRYSYEQYFGPGTRLTVT.

A few counts support this clonotype. The chain is built from TRBV5-1 and TRBJ2-6, with D uncertain. The CDR3 consists of 16 residues. V was pared by 7 bases and J by 1 base, with 15 bases between. CDR1 is SGHRS, CDR2 YFSETQ, per germline. DNA for the CDR3: TGCGCCAGCGGCGAGCCATCAGGATCTGGGGCCAACGTCCTGACTTTC. It specifies CASGEPSGSGANVLTF. Variable domain in full (rest from reference TRBV5-1 and TRBJ2-6): KAGVTQTPRYLIKTRGQQVTLSCSPISGHRSVSWYQQTPGQGLQFLFEYFSETQRNKGNFPGRFSGRQFSNSRSEMNVSTLELGDSALYLCASGEPSGSGANVLTFGAGSRLTVL.

The rearrangement links TRBV29-1 to TRBJ2-5, with D maybe TRBD1 (6 bases). The CDR3 runs to 12 residues. V was pared by 3 bases and J by 2 bases, with 7 bases between. Germline CDR1 reads SQVTM; CDR2 reads ANQGSEA. The CDR3: CSVEGAQETQYF. The CDR3 nucleotides are TGCAGCGTTGAGGGGGCTCAAGAGACCCAGTACTTC.

V and J are TRBV6-5 and TRBJ1-1; the D gene is possibly TRBD1 (6 bases). The CDR3 is 15 residues long. CDR1 MNHEY and CDR2 SVGAGI come from the germline V gene. The V and J ends lost 1 base and 4 bases respectively, with 13 bases between them. The CDR3 DNA follows: TGTGCCAGCAGTTACTTAGATACAGGGACCACTGAAGCTTTCTTT. This gives the protein CASSYLDTGTTEAFF.

The rearrangement links TRBV20-1 to TRBJ2-1, with 8 bases that match TRBD2. V lost 0 bases to trimming and J lost 4 bases; unmatched junction nucleotides: 8. Germline V gene lookup returns CDR1 DFQATT and CDR2 SNEGSKA (reference sequence). CDR3 length equals 16 residues. The CDR3 DNA is TGCAGTGCTAGAGATTCCTGGCGGGGGGTATACAATGAGCAGTTCTTC. This encodes CSARDSWRGVYNEQFF.

The chain combines TRBV25-1 with TRBJ2-1; no reliable D call. V lost 7 bases, J lost 4 bases, and 11 bases lay in between. CDR3 length: 13 residues. Germline CDR1 is MGHDK and CDR2 is SYGVNS. The CDR3 loop is CASNANLYNEQFF. CDR3 coding DNA: TGTGCCAGCAACGCAAACCTTTACAATGAGCAGTTCTTC.

This clonotype was seen once. This rearrangement joins TRBV7-2 to TRBJ1-1; 8 bases map to TRBD1. The CDR3 is made up of 13 amino acids. V trimming: 3 bases; J trimming: 6 bases; junction bases outside the gene matches: 3. Germline V gives CDR1 SGHTA, CDR2 FQGNSA. The CDR3, as DNA: TGTGCCAGCAGCTTCAGGGGGCCGGCTGAAGCTTTCTTT. Residues: CASSFRGPAEAFF. Supplemented by reference TRBV7-2 and TRBJ1-1, the full variable domain reads GAGVSQSPSNKVTEKGKDVELRCDPISGHTALYWYRQSLGQGLEFLIYFQGNSAPDKSGLPSDRFSAERTGGSVSTLTIQRTQQEDSAVYLCASSFRGPAEAFFGQGTRLTVV.

This clonotype occurred a few times. The J gene is TRBJ2-5, the V gene TRBV9; D gene unclear. V was clipped by 1 base and J by 0 bases, with 7 bases between them. The CDR3 has 14 amino acids. CDR1 is SGDLS, CDR2 YYNGEE, per germline. As DNA, the CDR3 is TGTGCCAGCAGCGTAACTGGGTACCAAGAGACCCAGTACTTC. Its translation is CASSVTGYQETQYF.

The chain employs TRBV3-1 and TRBJ2-7; 9 bases are a match to TRBD2. The CDR3 spans 16 residues. Germline CDR1 and CDR2: LGHDT and YNNKEL (reference sequence). Trimming removed 4 bases from V and 7 bases from J; junction bases left unmatched: 14. CDR3 in amino acids: CASSLHAPAGGPEQYF. The CDR3 nucleotides are TGTGCCAGCAGCCTCCATGCGCCGGCGGGGGGGCCGGAGCAGTACTTC.

This clonotype was seen only a few times. This chain links TRBV18 with TRBJ2-3, with D possibly TRBD1 on 5 matching bases. Germline V CDR1 and CDR2: KGHSH, LQKENI. V was clipped by 1 base and J by 5 bases, with 10 bases between them. CDR3 length: 14 residues. CDR3 in amino acids: CASSPRQGGDTQYF. The CDR3 nucleotides are TGTGCCAGCTCACCACGGCAGGGCGGAGATACGCAGTATTTT.

This chain uses TRBV9 with TRBJ1-1; D may be TRBD1 (5 bases). This CDR3 comprises 13 residues. Trimming removed 4 bases at V and 3 bases at J, with 10 bases between. Germline V lookup: CDR1 SGDLS, CDR2 YYNGEE. The CDR3 DNA reads as TGTGCCAGCAGCCCCCGGGGCCACACTGAAGCTTTCTTT. Its protein product is CASSPRGHTEAFF.

The V gene is TRBV12-3 or TRBV12-4, the J gene TRBJ2-7, with no clear D. The V end lost 2 bases, the J end lost 2 bases, and 10 bases lay between the germline ends. CDR3 length: 14 residues. DNA of the CDR3: TGTGCCAGCAGTTTAAGGCAGCAAGCCTACGAGCAGTACTTC. It codes for CASSLRQQAYEQYF.

The gene calls are TRBV4-3 and TRBJ2-3; D is unclear. V lost 5 bases, J lost 0 bases, and 9 bases lay in between. The length of the CDR3 is 14 residues. CDR1 and CDR2 (germline): LGHNA, YSLEER. This chain's CDR3 is CASSSGGSTDTQYF. The CDR3 nucleotides read TGCGCCAGCAGCTCGGGCGGTAGCACAGATACGCAGTATTTT.

The chain employs TRBV5-1 and TRBJ2-7; no definite D call. Trimming left V 0 bases short and J 2 bases short, with 9 bases between. The CDR3 sequence is 14 residues long. Germline lookup yields CDR1 SGHRS and CDR2 YFSETQ. CDR3 loop: CASSLERRPYEQYF. CDR3 coding DNA: TGCGCCAGCAGCTTGGAAAGGCGACCCTACGAGCAGTACTTC.

The rearrangement joins TRBV6-2 or TRBV6-3 to TRBJ2-6; no reliable D call. The CDR3 spans 17 residues. The V gene lost 2 bases and the J gene lost 0 bases, with 11 bases spanning the gap. The germline gives CDR1 MNHEY, CDR2 SVGEGT. The CDR3 nucleotides read TGTGCCAGCAGTTACCCCGAGGACGGCTCTGGGGCCAACGTCCTGACTTTC. This sequence encodes CASSYPEDGSGANVLTF.

CDR3 sequence: CATSERIHRGDTGELFF. CDR3 coding DNA: TGTGCCACCAGTGAACGGATTCACAGAGGGGACACCGGGGAGCTGTTTTTT. The chain recombines TRBV24-1 with TRBJ2-2, with D perhaps assigned TRBD1 or TRBD2 (5 bases each). Germline-derived CDR1 and CDR2 are KGHDR and SFDVKD. V lost 4 bases and J lost 3, with 17 bases in between. CDR3 length equals 17 residues.

The chain links TRBV12-3 or TRBV12-4 to TRBJ2-7; no firm D call. This CDR3 has 14 amino acids. The ends were cut back, 0 bases at V and 0 bases at J, with 6 bases in the middle. CDR3 DNA sequence: TGTGCCAGCAGTTTAGCGCTCGGCTCCTACGAGCAGTACTTC. As protein: CASSLALGSYEQYF.

The rearrangement uses TRBV27 and TRBJ2-7; 9 bases map to TRBD1. This CDR3 has 14 amino acids. The germline V gene encodes CDR1 MNHEY and CDR2 SMNVEV (reference sequence). V trimming: 5 bases; J trimming: 5 bases; junction bases outside the gene matches: 7. The CDR3 loop is CASSPADRGHEQYF. CDR3 coding DNA: TGTGCCAGCAGTCCGGCGGACAGGGGTCACGAGCAGTACTTC.

The chain employs TRBV28 and TRBJ2-1; TRBD2 aligns across 10 bases. This CDR3 comprises 18 residues. The V segment lost 3 bases and the J segment 5 bases; nucleotides outside the gene matches: 13. The germline V gene encodes CDR1 MDHEN and CDR2 SYDVKM. In nucleotides, the CDR3 is TGTGCCAGCAGTTTTTGGTTCGAATCTAGCGGGAGAAACAATGAGCAGTTCTTC. It encodes CASSFWFESSGRNNEQFF.

The chain has TRBV29-1 and TRBJ2-7; 7 nucleotides agree with TRBD2. Germline V gene lookup returns CDR1 SQVTM and CDR2 ANQGSEA. After removal of 0 bases from V and 4 bases from J, the junction contained 9 bases not matched to a gene. The CDR3 contains 15 residues. This CDR3 reads CSVEDRGRAGYEQYF. As DNA, the CDR3 is TGCAGCGTTGAAGATCGGGGGAGGGCCGGTTACGAGCAGTACTTC.

The genes are TRBV3-1 and TRBJ1-1; TRBD1 matches at 8 bases. The ends lost 4 bases at V and 5 bases at J; junction bases unmatched: 6. CDR1 is LGHDT, CDR2 YNNKEL, per germline (reference sequence). The CDR3 spans 14 residues. This chain's CDR3 is CASSPDRARTEAFF. The CDR3 DNA is TGTGCCAGCAGCCCGGACAGGGCTAGGACTGAAGCTTTCTTT.

This clonotype was counted between two and nine times. The chain uses TRBV12-3 or TRBV12-4 and TRBJ1-2; the match to TRBD1 covers 8 bases. The V segment lost 1 base and the J segment 8 bases; nucleotides outside the gene matches: 9. The CDR3 has 15 residues. CDR3 sequence: CASSLEARGPRGYTF. In DNA form, the CDR3 reads TGTGCCAGCAGTTTAGAGGCCAGGGGGCCCAGGGGCTACACCTTC.

V gene TRBV3-1 combines with J gene TRBJ2-7; TRBD1 agrees at 8 bases. CDR3 length: 15 amino acids. The J segment lost 2 bases and the V segment lost 3 bases, leaving 6 bases of the junction unmatched. Germline lookup yields CDR1 LGHDT and CDR2 YNNKEL (reference sequence). The CDR3 DNA sequence: TGTGCCAGCAGCCATCTCGGACAGGGCGCCTACGAGCAGTACTTC. Translating gives CASSHLGQGAYEQYF.

This clonotype came up a few times. This chain connects TRBV5-6 to TRBJ2-3; TRBD2 matches at 8 bases. CDR3 size: 13 residues. Germline-derived CDR1 and CDR2 are SGHDT and YYEEEE. The ends lost 4 bases at V and 10 bases at J; junction bases unmatched: 8. CDR3: CASSPGLGLSQYF. The CDR3 DNA sequence: TGTGCCAGCAGCCCGGGACTAGGGTTATCGCAGTATTTT.